This T cell receptor beta chain was retrieved from a study of CD8+CD57+ T cells in acquired aplastic anemia. Overall study context: DNA from sorted CD4+ and CD8+ cells averaged around 3 ug. Healthy donors gave about 10 million reads on average for CD4+ cells.

Findings and caveats of the study: Under 35 was the count of CD8+ CDR3 sequences that patients shared with controls.

This CDR3 spans 12 amino acids. Germline loops: CDR1 DFQATT, CDR2 SNEGSKA (reference sequence). Trimming removed 2 bases from V and 7 bases from J; junction bases left unmatched: 4. Concerning this clonotype itself: Its antigen is not identified.

Genomic DNA acted as the template from which TCR beta VDJ combination and CDR3 sequence profiling were carried out. TCRdb recomputed calls from the reads with MiXCR, one row per CDR3 protein. The sample shows around 180,000 distinct CDR3 sequences, 60% to 70% of them seen only once. The sequenced sample was sorted CD4+, CD8+, or CD8+CD57+ T cells (not recorded which) from PBMCs. This sequence originates from a human donor in good health. The rearrangement joins TRBV20-1 to TRBJ1-1; 7 bases map to TRBD1. Written as DNA, the CDR3 is TGCAGTGCTAGACTGACAGGGCGTGAAGCTTTCTTT. Protein sequence: CSARLTGREAFF.